These 2 T cell receptor beta chains were all obtained from the same sample, sequenced in a study of T cells expressing NK-cell markers. TCRdb re-called the 5' RACE reads, yielding one record per CDR3 amino acid sequence without DNA. The listing contains over 250,000 distinct CDR3 sequences. Sequenced sample: blood T cells: a sorted CD56 or NKG2C T cell subset, CD4+ or CD8+ T cells, or bulk PBMC T cells (not recorded which). The source is a woman between 18 and 70 years old in good health.

The chain links TRBV10-3 to TRBJ2-1; the D call of TRBD1 rests on TCRdb alone, since no DNA is present to check it. This CDR3 has 13 residues. Germline V gives CDR1 ENHRY, CDR2 SYGVKD. The CDR3 here is CASGGGSYNEQFF.

This chain joins TRBV5-1 and TRBJ2-5. This CDR3 is 13 amino acids long. CDR1 is SGHRS, CDR2 YFSETQ, per germline. CDR3 region: CASSLQASETQYF.